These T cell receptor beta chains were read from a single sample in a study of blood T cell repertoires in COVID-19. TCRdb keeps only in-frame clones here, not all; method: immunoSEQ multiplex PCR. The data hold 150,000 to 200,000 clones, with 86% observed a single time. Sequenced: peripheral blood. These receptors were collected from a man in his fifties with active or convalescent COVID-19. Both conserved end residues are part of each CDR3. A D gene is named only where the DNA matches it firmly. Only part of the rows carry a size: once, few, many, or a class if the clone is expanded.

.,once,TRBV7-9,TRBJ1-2,CASSFGYGYTF,TGTGCCAGCAGCTTCGGGTATGGCTACACCTTC
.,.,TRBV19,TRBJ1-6,CASTGALGANSPLHF,TGTGCCAGTACTGGGGCCTTGGGGGCTAATTCACCCCTCCACTTT
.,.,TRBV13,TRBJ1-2,CASSWSGTNYGYTF,TGTGCCAGCAGCTGGTCGGGAACCAACTATGGCTACACCTTC
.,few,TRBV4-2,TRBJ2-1,CASSQAGVYEQFF,TGTGCCAGCAGCCAAGCCGGGGTCTATGAGCAGTTCTTC
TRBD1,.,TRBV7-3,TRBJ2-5,CASSNPGTGKMETQYF,TGTGCCAGCAGCAACCCCGGGACAGGGAAAATGGAGACCCAGTACTTC
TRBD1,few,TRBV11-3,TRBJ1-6,CASSLGTGLSPLHF,TGTGCCAGCAGCTTGGGGACAGGGCTTTCACCCCTCCACTTT
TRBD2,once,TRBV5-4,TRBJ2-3,CASSPSGGAPDTQYF,TGTGCCAGCAGCCCAAGCGGGGGGGCGCCAGATACGCAGTATTTT
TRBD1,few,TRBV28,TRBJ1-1,CASIQGGAGTEAFF,TGTGCCAGTATACAGGGGGGCGCGGGGACTGAAGCTTTCTTT
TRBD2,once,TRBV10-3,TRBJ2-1,CAIREDSGNEQFF,TGTGCCATACGGGAGGACTCGGGCAATGAGCAGTTCTTC
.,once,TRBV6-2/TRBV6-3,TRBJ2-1,CASSYGGAGNEQFF,TGTGCCAGCAGTTACGGTGGAGCTGGGAATGAGCAGTTCTTC
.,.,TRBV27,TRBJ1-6,CASSPPNNSPLHF,TGTGCCAGCAGTCCCCCCAATAATTCACCCCTCCACTTT
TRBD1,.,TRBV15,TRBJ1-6,CATSGGLRSPLHF,TGTGCCACCTCAGGGGGATTGAGGTCACCCCTCCACTTT
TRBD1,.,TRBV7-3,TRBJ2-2,CASSAMDRVNTGELFF,TGTGCCAGCAGCGCGATGGACAGGGTGAACACCGGGGAGCTGTTTTTT
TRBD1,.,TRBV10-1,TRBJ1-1,CASNSRDRPYSEAFF,TGCGCCAGCAATAGCCGGGACAGGCCCTACTCTGAAGCTTTCTTT
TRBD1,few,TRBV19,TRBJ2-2,CASSVDREVGELFF,TGTGCCAGTAGTGTCGACAGGGAAGTCGGGGAGCTGTTTTTT
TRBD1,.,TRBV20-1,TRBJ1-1,CSASEGARRNTEAFF,TGCAGTGCTAGTGAGGGGGCGAGAAGGAACACTGAAGCTTTCTTT
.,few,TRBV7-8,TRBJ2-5,CASSLEGAQETQYF,TGTGCCAGCAGCTTAGAAGGGGCCCAAGAGACCCAGTACTTC
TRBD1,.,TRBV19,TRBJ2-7,CASSTWTGDGEQYF,TGTGCCAGTAGTACCTGGACAGGGGATGGCGAGCAGTACTTC
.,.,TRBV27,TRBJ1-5,CASSWGVGQPQHF,TGTGCCAGCAGTTGGGGGGTGGGTCAGCCCCAGCATTTT
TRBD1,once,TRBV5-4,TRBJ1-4,CASSRDSSNEKLFF,TGTGCCAGCAGTCGGGACAGCTCTAATGAAAAACTGTTTTTT
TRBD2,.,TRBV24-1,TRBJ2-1,CATSDGSGISNEQFF,TGTGCCACCAGTGACGGTAGCGGGATCTCCAATGAGCAGTTCTTC
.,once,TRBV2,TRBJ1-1,CASSAAGDTEAFF,TGTGCCAGCAGCGCGGCCGGGGACACTGAAGCTTTCTTT
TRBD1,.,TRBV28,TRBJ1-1,CASSSIIGTGSRGEAFF,TGTGCCAGCAGTTCAATAATCGGGACAGGGTCTCGTGGTGAAGCTTTCTTT